This is a list of T cell receptor beta chains from one sample in a study of cytomegalovirus exposure and HLA in healthy donors. Using immunoSEQ multiplex PCR, the repertoire was profiled, and TCRdb retains in-frame clones only, with some absent. The repertoire includes about 200,000 clones, 76% of them detected once, and roughly 0.6% sits in the top ten. Sequencing was carried out using PBMCs. Receptors were obtained from a man aged 18 to 29 in good health and CMV-seronegative. Each CDR3 is given with its conserved first and last residue. The D gene is left open where the match is weak. The listing skips clone size in some rows; elsewhere it reads once, few, many or a size class.

TRBD1	TRBJ2-7	once	TRBV30	CAWGKDRGIHEQYF	TGTGCCTGGGGAAAGGACAGGGGTATTCACGAGCAGTACTTC
TRBD1	TRBJ2-7	-	TRBV7-6	CASSSEPGQTYEQYF	TGTGCCAGCAGCAGTGAACCGGGACAGACTTACGAGCAGTACTTC
TRBD1	TRBJ1-3	few	TRBV5-5	CASSLGQGSTGNTIYF	TGTGCCAGCAGCTTGGGACAGGGGAGCACTGGAAACACCATATATTTT
TRBD1	TRBJ1-1	-	TRBV7-6	CASSLVGQGAGDTEAFF	TGTGCCAGCAGCTTAGTGGGACAGGGGGCCGGGGACACTGAAGCTTTCTTT
TRBD1	TRBJ1-1	-	TRBV7-3	CASSPRPGQGDYMNTEAFF	TGTGCCAGCAGCCCCCGCCCGGGACAGGGGGACTACATGAACACTGAAGCTTTCTTT
-	TRBJ1-2	-	TRBV25-1	CASSESQVRGYTF	TGTGCCAGCAGTGAATCCCAGGTTCGTGGCTACACCTTC
-	TRBJ1-6	-	TRBV7-9	CASSLEHTNSPLHF	TGTGCCAGCAGCTTAGAACATACAAATTCACCCCTCCACTTT
TRBD1	TRBJ1-5	-	TRBV11-2	CASKGGTGDSNQPQHF	TGTGCCAGCAAAGGGGGAACAGGGGATAGCAATCAGCCCCAGCATTTT
TRBD1	TRBJ1-4	once	TRBV7-9	CASTVQGGFEKLFF	TGTGCCAGCACCGTTCAAGGGGGCTTTGAAAAACTGTTTTTT
TRBD1	TRBJ1-1	-	TRBV5-1	CASSLGGTGGYTEAFF	TGCGCCAGCAGCTTGGGGGGGACAGGGGGGTACACTGAAGCTTTCTTT
TRBD1	TRBJ1-1	once	TRBV25-1	CATSLDRGLRTEAFF	TGTGCCACCTCCTTGGACAGGGGGCTTCGCACTGAAGCTTTCTTT
-	TRBJ2-6	-	TRBV2	CASSAQGRSGANVLTF	TGTGCCAGCAGTGCACAGGGTCGCTCTGGGGCCAACGTCCTGACTTTC
-	TRBJ2-7	-	TRBV6-1	CASSEGQVRSYEQYF	TGTGCCAGCAGTGAAGGACAGGTACGCTCCTACGAGCAGTACTTC
TRBD1	TRBJ1-1	-	TRBV2	CASRQNGQDGFEAFF	TGTGCCAGCAGGCAAAACGGACAGGACGGCTTTGAAGCTTTCTTT
-	TRBJ2-3	-	TRBV5-1	CASSLYADTDTQYF	TGCGCCAGCAGCTTGTACGCGGATACAGATACGCAGTATTTT
TRBD2	TRBJ2-2	few	TRBV14	CASSLAGGVTGELFF	TGTGCCAGCAGTCTAGCGGGAGGAGTAACCGGGGAGCTGTTTTTT
-	TRBJ1-2	-	TRBV27	CASSLDSMGYGYTF	TGTGCCAGCAGTTTGGACAGCATGGGATATGGCTACACCTTC
TRBD1	TRBJ2-5	few	TRBV5-1	CASSPSRRTGGKDETQYF	TGCGCCAGCAGCCCCTCCCGAAGGACAGGGGGCAAAGATGAGACCCAGTACTTC
TRBD1	TRBJ1-5	-	TRBV28	CASINSGTGEGNQPQHF	TGTGCCAGCATAAACTCCGGGACAGGGGAGGGTAATCAGCCCCAGCATTTT
-	TRBJ1-2	few	TRBV28	CASSLPGFRQLPYGYTF	TGTGCCAGCAGTCTTCCAGGGTTCAGACAGCTCCCTTATGGCTACACCTTC
-	TRBJ2-1	-	TRBV15	CATSGLTPRVMGEQFF	TGTGCCACCAGCGGTCTAACTCCCAGGGTGATGGGTGAGCAGTTCTTC
-	TRBJ1-1	-	TRBV4-1	CASSHPGLESEAFF	TGCGCCAGCAGCCACCCGGGACTGGAAAGCGAAGCTTTCTTT
-	TRBJ1-2	-	TRBV5-5	CASSSGRLAHGYTF	TGTGCCAGCAGCTCAGGACGTCTAGCCCATGGCTACACCTTC
-	TRBJ1-5	once	TRBV11-2	CASSLSLGQPQHF	TGTGCCAGCAGCCTTAGCTTGGGTCAGCCCCAGCATTTT
TRBD1	TRBJ2-7	-	TRBV27	CASSLFGQGTYEQYF	TGTGCCAGCAGTTTATTTGGACAGGGGACCTACGAGCAGTACTTC
-	TRBJ1-5	-	TRBV6-8	CASSYRQNGRSNQPQHF	TGTGCCAGCAGTTACAGACAGAACGGACGAAGCAATCAGCCCCAGCATTTT
TRBD1	TRBJ1-1	once	TRBV5-1	CASSIRQGMNTEAFF	TGCGCCAGCAGCATCCGACAGGGAATGAACACTGAAGCTTTCTTT
TRBD2	TRBJ2-3	-	TRBV4-1	CAGSGRAMETDTQYF	TGCGCCGGTAGCGGGAGGGCGATGGAGACAGATACGCAGTATTTT
TRBD2	TRBJ2-5	-	TRBV5-6	CASSLGSGLAHETQYF	TGTGCCAGCAGCCTTGGGTCGGGACTAGCGCACGAGACCCAGTACTTC
TRBD1	TRBJ1-2	-	TRBV6-1	CASSDGTGYGYTF	TGTGCCAGCAGTGACGGGACAGGGTATGGCTACACCTTC
-	TRBJ2-3	-	TRBV5-6	CASSSLSRGTQYF	TGTGCCAGCAGCTCTCTTTCTAGAGGTACGCAGTATTTT
TRBD2	TRBJ2-1	-	TRBV27	CASSLSWTSSGEQFF	TGTGCCAGCAGTTTATCATGGACTAGCTCGGGTGAGCAGTTCTTC
-	TRBJ2-1	few	TRBV9	CASSVTGSSLFF	TGTGCCAGCAGCGTTACCGGGAGTAGTCTGTTCTTC
-	TRBJ1-1	-	TRBV4-2	CASSQDNGISNSNPEAFF	TGTGCCAGCAGCCAAGATAACGGGATTAGTAATAGTAACCCTGAAGCTTTCTTT
-	TRBJ1-1	few	TRBV30	CAWSDPNPRGSDTEAFF	TGTGCCTGGAGTGACCCAAATCCCAGGGGAAGTGACACTGAAGCTTTCTTT
-	TRBJ2-3	once	TRBV27	CASSLSVGGTDTQYF	TGTGCCAGCAGTTTATCGGTAGGGGGCACAGATACGCAGTATTTT
-	TRBJ2-1	-	TRBV4-1	CASSQGLLYNEQFF	TGCGCCAGCAGCCAAGGACTCTTATACAATGAGCAGTTCTTC
-	TRBJ1-2	-	TRBV14	CASSQGQGSYGYTF	TGTGCCAGCAGCCAAGGGCAGGGTAGCTATGGCTACACCTTC
TRBD1	TRBJ2-1	few	TRBV29-1	CSVLRRQGSAYNEQFF	TGCAGCGTTCTTCGGCGACAGGGGTCGGCCTACAATGAGCAGTTCTTC
-	TRBJ2-1	-	TRBV5-1	CASSSTKLALSSYNEQFF	TGCGCCAGCAGCTCAACTAAACTAGCTCTGAGCTCCTACAATGAGCAGTTCTTC
TRBD2	TRBJ2-2	-	TRBV5-4	CASSLGGLAANTGELFF	TGTGCCAGCAGCTTGGGTGGACTAGCGGCGAACACCGGGGAGCTGTTTTTT
-	TRBJ1-5	-	TRBV6-1	CASSTGQRNQPQHF	TGTGCCAGCAGTACCGGACAGCGGAATCAGCCCCAGCATTTT